This T cell receptor beta chain was retrieved from a study of OX40 agonist ivuxolimab in advanced cancers. The table came from immunoSEQ multiplex PCR; TCRdb's copy has only in-frame clones and leaves some out. This table has 61,000 or so clones, approximately 84% appearing once. Trimming cost V 0 bases and J 5 bases; bases outside gene matches: 4. The CDR3 spans 14 residues. CDR1 is SGHRS and CDR2 is YFSETQ in the germline V gene. Patients had blood sampled at baseline and again on cycle 4 day 1 and cycle 7 day 1. This clone was seen a handful of times. This specimen includes other DNA sequences encoding the same CDR3.

This clonotype was obtained from an adult with an advanced solid tumor such as melanoma, head and neck, liver or kidney cancer. The chain has TRBV5-1 and TRBJ1-1, with 7 bases identical to TRBD1. The sequenced sample was CD4+ or CD8+ T cells sorted from blood, obtained in a trial of the OX40 agonist ivuxolimab. CDR3 DNA sequence: TGCGCCAGCAGCTTGGCCGCAGGGGGAACTGAAGCTTTCTTT. Protein: CASSLAAGGTEAFF.